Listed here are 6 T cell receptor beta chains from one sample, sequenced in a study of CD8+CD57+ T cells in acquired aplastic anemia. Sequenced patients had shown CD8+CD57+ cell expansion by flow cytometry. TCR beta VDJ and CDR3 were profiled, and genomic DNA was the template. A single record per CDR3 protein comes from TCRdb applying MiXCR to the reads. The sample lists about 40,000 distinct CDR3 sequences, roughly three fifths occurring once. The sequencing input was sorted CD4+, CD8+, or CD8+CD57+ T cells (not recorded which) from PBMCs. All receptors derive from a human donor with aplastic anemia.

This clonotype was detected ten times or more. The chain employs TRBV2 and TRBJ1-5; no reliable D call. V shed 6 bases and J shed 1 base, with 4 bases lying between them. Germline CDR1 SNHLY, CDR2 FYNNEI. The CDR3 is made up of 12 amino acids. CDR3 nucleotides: TGTGCCAGCAGCCAGAGCAATCAGCCCCAGCATTTT. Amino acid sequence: CASSQSNQPQHF. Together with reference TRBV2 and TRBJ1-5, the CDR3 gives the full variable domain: EPEVTQTPSHQVTQMGQEVILRCVPISNHLYFYWYRQILGQKVEFLVSFYNNEISEKSEIFDDQFSVERPDGSNFTLKIRSTKLEDSAMYFCASSQSNQPQHFGDGTRLSIL.

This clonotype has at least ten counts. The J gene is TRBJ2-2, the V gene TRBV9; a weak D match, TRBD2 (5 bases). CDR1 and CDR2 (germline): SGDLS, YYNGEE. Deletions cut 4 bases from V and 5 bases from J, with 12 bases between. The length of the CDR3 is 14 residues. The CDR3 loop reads CASSLRRSTGELFF. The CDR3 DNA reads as TGTGCCAGCAGCCTCAGGAGGAGTACCGGGGAGCTGTTTTTT.

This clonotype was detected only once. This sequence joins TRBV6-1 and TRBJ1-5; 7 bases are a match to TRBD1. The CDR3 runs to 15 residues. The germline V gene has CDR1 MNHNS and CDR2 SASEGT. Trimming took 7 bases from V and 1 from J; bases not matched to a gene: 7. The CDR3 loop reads CASTPRGGSNQPQHF. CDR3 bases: TGTGCCAGCACCCCACGAGGGGGCAGCAATCAGCCCCAGCATTTT.

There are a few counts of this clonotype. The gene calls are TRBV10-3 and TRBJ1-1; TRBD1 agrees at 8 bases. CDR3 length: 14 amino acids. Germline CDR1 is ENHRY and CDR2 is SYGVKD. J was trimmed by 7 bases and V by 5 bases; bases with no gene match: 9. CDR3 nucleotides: TGTGCCATCAGTCCAGGACAGGGAGATAATGAAGCTTTCTTT. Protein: CAISPGQGDNEAFF.

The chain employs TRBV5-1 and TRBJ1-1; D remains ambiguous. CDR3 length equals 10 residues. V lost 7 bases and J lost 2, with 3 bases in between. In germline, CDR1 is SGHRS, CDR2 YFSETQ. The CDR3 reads CASGNTEAFF. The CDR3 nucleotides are TGCGCCAGCGGTAACACTGAAGCTTTCTTT. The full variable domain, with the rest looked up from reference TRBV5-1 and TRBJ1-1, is KAGVTQTPRYLIKTRGQQVTLSCSPISGHRSVSWYQQTPGQGLQFLFEYFSETQRNKGNFPGRFSGRQFSNSRSEMNVSTLELGDSALYLCASGNTEAFFGQGTRLTVV.

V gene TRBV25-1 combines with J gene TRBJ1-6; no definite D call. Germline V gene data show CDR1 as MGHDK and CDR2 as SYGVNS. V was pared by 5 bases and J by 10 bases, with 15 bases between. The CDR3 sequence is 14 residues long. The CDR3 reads CASSPGDERSPLHF. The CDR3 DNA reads TGTGCCAGCAGTCCGGGAGATGAGCGATCACCCCTCCACTTT.